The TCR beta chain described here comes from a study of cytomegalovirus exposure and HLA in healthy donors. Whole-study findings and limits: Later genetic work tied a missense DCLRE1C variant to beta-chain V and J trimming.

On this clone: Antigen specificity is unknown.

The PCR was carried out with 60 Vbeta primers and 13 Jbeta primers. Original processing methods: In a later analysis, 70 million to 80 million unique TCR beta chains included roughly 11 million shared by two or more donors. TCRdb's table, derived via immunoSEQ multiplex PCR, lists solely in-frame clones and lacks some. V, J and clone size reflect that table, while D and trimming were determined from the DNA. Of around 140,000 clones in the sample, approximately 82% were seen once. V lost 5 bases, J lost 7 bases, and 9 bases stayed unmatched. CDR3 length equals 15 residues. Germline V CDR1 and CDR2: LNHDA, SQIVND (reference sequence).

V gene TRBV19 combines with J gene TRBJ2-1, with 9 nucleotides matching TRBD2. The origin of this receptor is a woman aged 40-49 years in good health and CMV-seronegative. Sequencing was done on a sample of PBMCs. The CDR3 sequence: CASSSLAGVANEQFF. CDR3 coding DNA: TGTGCCAGTAGTTCCTTAGCGGGAGTAGCTAATGAGCAGTTCTTC.